This entry features one T cell receptor beta chain sequence. The antigen it binds to is not known. No much larger clonotype is one base removed from it; base qualities were not supplied. The record originates from a study of blood T cell repertoires in COVID-19 (dated by TCRdb to between 2020 and 2021). The study in broad terms: The collaborator samples originated in the United States, Italy and Spain and spanned the acute and convalescent phases of COVID-19. The material from the prospective study consisted of cDNA or gDNA derived from T cells, B-cell-depleted T cells, or PBMCs. The dataset comprised deeply sampled blood TCRbeta repertoires from subjects exposed to, actively infected with, or recovered from COVID-19. A freely available public database, intended as a resource for researchers studying the immune response to SARS-CoV-2, is where the repertoires were released. Samples were obtained from the ongoing ImmuneRACE study (first 160 participants) and from some 1,300 subjects provided by 6 global collaborators. A de-identified subject ID, COVID-19 status, age in years and sex were almost always included in the sample metadata. HLA class I and class II types, where available, came from metadata supplied by the sample provider rather than from assay-based typing.

Participants in the prospective study were aged roughly 18 to 90 years, lived in under 30 United States geographic areas, and enrolled through a virtual design. To assign participants to cohorts, the prospective study relied on clinical history that participants themselves reported in a screening survey and a study questionnaire. Recovered participants in ImmuneRACE Cohort 3 were defined as having two consecutive negative NP/OP PCR tests, clearance from a healthcare professional, or resolution of symptoms. In the prospective study, whole blood, serum and a nasopharyngeal or oropharyngeal swab were collected from each participant by mobile phlebotomists. Additional blood draws and questionnaires over an approximately two-month period could optionally be provided by prospective study participants. Before DNA extraction, prospective study blood samples were shipped either frozen or at room temperature.

TCRbeta CDR3 regions were amplified from genomic DNA by means of the immunoSEQ Assay, a bias-controlled multiplex PCR. On the authors' methods: The number of nucleated cells in each sample was estimated from the amplification of reference gene primers within the assay. Sequence reads were collapsed and filtered to measure the absolute abundance of every unique TCRbeta CDR3 rearrangement. For each sample, productive Simpson clonality was calculated as the square root of Simpson's diversity index across productive rearrangements. Not all clones reach the TCRdb copy of this immuneACCESS table, which keeps in-frame sequences only. Checked studies attribute under half of the gap to unresolved V genes and leave the rest unexplained. The DNA gave D and trimming, while V, J and clone size come from that table. This sample lists about 210,000 clones; just under 90% were detected once. The top ten hold 1.2% of the sample.

General conclusions and limits of the study: The quantity of clinical and demographic metadata differed by source and by participant and was supplied without curation.

The V end gives up 9 bases and the J end 7 bases, leaving 13 bases in the junction not matched to a gene. The CDR3 numbers 14 residues from cysteine through phenylalanine. Only CDR3 DNA is held: 42 bases, read in frame from base 1. As encoded in the germline V gene, CDR1 is MDHEN while CDR2 is SYDVKM. The sample comprised PBMCs or T cells enriched from blood (not recorded which). The sequence came from a man aged 25 to 45 who had recovered from COVID-19. The sequence is built from TRBV28 and TRBJ2-7; a stretch of 9 junction bases matches TRBD2. The nucleotides are TGTGCCAGTAGAACCGGGACTAGCAGGGTTGAGCAGTACTTC. This gives the protein CASRTGTSRVEQYF.